A selection of T cell receptor beta chains follows, all from one sample in a study of T-cell reconstitution after alpha-beta-depleted transplantation in children. From the PCR reads, TCRdb called clonotypes with MiXCR, one entry per CDR3 protein. The sample includes approximately 200,000 distinct CDR3 sequences, roughly 6.3% of them seen just once. The material was PBMCs, obtained before TCRalphabeta/CD19-depleted stem cell transplant. The receptors were gathered from a girl in the first two years of life with combined immunodeficiency, due to receive a stem cell transplant. Both conserved end residues are part of each CDR3. Fields, in order: J gene, V gene, D gene, clone size, CDR3 DNA, CDR3 protein. A D gene is named only where the DNA matches it firmly. Only part of the rows carry a size: once, few, many, or a class if the clone is expanded.

J: TRBJ2-2
V: TRBV4-2
D: NA
size: NA
DNA: TGTGCCAGCAGCCTCTACCGGGGGGCGGACACCGGGGAGCTGTTTTTT
CDR3: CASSLYRGADTGELFF

J: TRBJ2-5
V: TRBV5-6
D: NA
size: many
DNA: TGTGCCAGCAGGGGGGCGAGTCACCAAGAGACCCAGTACTTC
CDR3: CASRGASHQETQYF

J: TRBJ2-7
V: TRBV4-2
D: NA
size: many
DNA: TGTGCCAGCAGCCTAGGGGCCCCAGCGGAAACTCTGGAAATCAACGAGCAGTACTTC
CDR3: CASSLGAPAETLEINEQYF

J: TRBJ2-7
V: TRBV19
D: TRBD1
size: many
DNA: TGTGCCAGTAATACGAGGGGGCTAAGTTACGAGCAGTACTTC
CDR3: CASNTRGLSYEQYF

J: TRBJ1-1
V: TRBV20-1
D: NA
size: many
DNA: TGCAGTGCCTCCCAGAGGGTCAGACCTCACACTGAAGCTTTCTTT
CDR3: CSASQRVRPHTEAFF

J: TRBJ1-2
V: TRBV20-1
D: NA
size: few
DNA: TGCAGTGCCCCGGGACGGCGGTTCTATGGCTACACCTTC
CDR3: CSAPGRRFYGYTF

J: TRBJ2-7
V: TRBV15
D: TRBD2
size: few
DNA: TGTGCCACCAGAGGTTCCAGCGGGGCCTACGAGCAGTACTTC
CDR3: CATRGSSGAYEQYF

J: TRBJ2-7
V: TRBV6-5
D: NA
size: NA
DNA: TGTGCCAGCAGTTACTCCATTACAGGGTACGAGCAGTACTTC
CDR3: CASSYSITGYEQYF

J: TRBJ2-1
V: TRBV9
D: NA
size: many
DNA: TGTGCCAGCAGCGTAGTCGGGGGAATAGGGCCCTCCTACAATGAGCAGTTCTTC
CDR3: CASSVVGGIGPSYNEQFF

J: TRBJ2-1
V: TRBV15
D: TRBD2
size: NA
DNA: TGTGCCACCAGCAGGCCGCGTACCGTTAGCGGGAGGGCCGAGGATGAGCAGTTCTTC
CDR3: CATSRPRTVSGRAEDEQFF

J: TRBJ2-2
V: TRBV28
D: NA
size: many
DNA: TGTGCCAGCAGTCGGACCAGGGCCGGGGAGCTGTTTTTT
CDR3: CASSRTRAGELFF

J: TRBJ2-7
V: TRBV6-5
D: TRBD1
size: few
DNA: TGTGCCAGCAGTAACCGGGACAGCTCCTACGAGCAGTACTTC
CDR3: CASSNRDSSYEQYF

J: TRBJ2-5
V: TRBV7-8
D: NA
size: many
DNA: TGTGCCAGCAGCTCCTTCGGGGGACCCTCCAAAGAGACCCAGTACTTC
CDR3: CASSSFGGPSKETQYF

J: TRBJ1-2
V: TRBV6-5
D: TRBD1
size: many
DNA: TGTGCCAGCACGCAGGGGGGGTTGCATGGCTACACCTTC
CDR3: CASTQGGLHGYTF

J: TRBJ2-3
V: TRBV5-1
D: NA
size: many
DNA: TGCGCCAGCCAATCCGGGGGCGCAACCGGAGATACGCAGTATTTT
CDR3: CASQSGGATGDTQYF

J: TRBJ2-7
V: TRBV4-1
D: NA
size: many
DNA: TGCGCCAGCAGCCAAGGATCGGGATACGAGCAGTACTTC
CDR3: CASSQGSGYEQYF